This entry is about one T cell receptor beta chain. This sample is part of a study of blood T cell repertoires in COVID-19. Looking at the study overall: The study drew acute and convalescent COVID-19 samples from the United States, Italy and Spain. T cells, B-cell-depleted T cells, or PBMCs supplied cDNA or gDNA.

Germline V lookup: CDR1 SGHTA, CDR2 FQGNSA. The CDR3 consists of 15 residues. Unmatched junction bases numbered 7, after V lost 5 bases and J lost 5 bases. In the study's own analysis: The assay estimated nucleated cells by amplifying reference gene primers. Here immunoSEQ multiplex PCR was the method, and the copy in TCRdb shows in-frame clones only, minus some. The D gene and trimming were derived from the DNA, and the V and J assignments and clone size from that table. This sample has roughly 58,000 clones, with about 76% found just once. The clonotype originates from a man between 50 and 59 years old with active or convalescent COVID-19. The V gene is TRBV7-2, the J gene TRBJ2-1, with 9 bases aligning to TRBD2. Sequencing was performed on peripheral blood. In nucleotides, the CDR3 is TGTGCCAGCAGCCCGACGGGACTAGCTAACAATGAGCAGTTCTTC. It specifies CASSPTGLANNEQFF.